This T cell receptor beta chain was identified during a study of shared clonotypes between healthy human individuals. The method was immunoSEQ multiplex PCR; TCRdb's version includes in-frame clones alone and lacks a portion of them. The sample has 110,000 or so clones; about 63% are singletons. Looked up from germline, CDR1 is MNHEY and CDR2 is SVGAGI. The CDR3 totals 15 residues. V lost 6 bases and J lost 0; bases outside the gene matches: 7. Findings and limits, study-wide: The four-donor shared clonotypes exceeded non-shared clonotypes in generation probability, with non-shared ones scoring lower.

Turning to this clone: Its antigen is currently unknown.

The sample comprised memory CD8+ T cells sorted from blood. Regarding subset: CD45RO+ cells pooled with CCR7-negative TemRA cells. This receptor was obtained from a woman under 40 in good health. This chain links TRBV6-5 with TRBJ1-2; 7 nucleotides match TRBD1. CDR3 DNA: TGTGCCAGCAGCCCACAGGGGCGAGCTAACTATGGCTACACCTTC. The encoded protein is CASSPQGRANYGYTF.